This T cell receptor (beta chain) was identified in a study of T cells in Graves' hyperthyroidism and ophthalmopathy. Regions amplified from RNA transcripts were the TCR beta CDR3 regions. HTBI primers were the set used in a first-round RT-PCR of the TCR CDR3. TCRdb passed the multiplex PCR reads through MiXCR, listing each CDR3 protein once. The table has hundreds of thousands of distinct CDR3 sequences, under 15% seen once; the top ten hold roughly 33%. This clonotype was seen repeatedly, ten times or more. These patients, aged 18 to 65, had recently diagnosed hyperthyroidism lasting under 2 months. Orbital computed tomography, thyroid ultrasound, serum thyroxine and TRAb, and clinical symptoms together informed the diagnoses. CDR3 length equals 16 residues. The germline V gene encodes CDR1 KGHSH and CDR2 LQKENI. The V gene end was trimmed by 6 bases and the J gene end by 4 bases; junction bases not matched to a gene: 10.

The sample comprised blood. This receptor was taken from a woman in her thirties with Graves' hyperthyroidism. This chain links TRBV18 with TRBJ2-7, with 12 nucleotides matching TRBD1. In DNA, the CDR3 is TGTGCCAGCTCCCCCGTTTGGGACAGGGGGCCTTACGAGCAGTACTTC. This codes for CASSPVWDRGPYEQYF.